The rows below give T cell receptor beta chains drawn from one sample of a study of blood T cell repertoires in COVID-19. TCRdb keeps only in-frame clones here, not all; method: immunoSEQ multiplex PCR. The profile covers under 350,000 clones, with around 89% appearing a single time and about 4.6% taken by the ten largest. The sequencing input was peripheral blood. The receptors shown here come from a man aged 40-50 years with acute or convalescent COVID-19. Both conserved end residues are part of each CDR3. Fields, in order: V gene, D gene, clone size, J gene, CDR3 DNA, CDR3 protein. The D gene is left open where the match is weak. Clone size is shown for a subset of rows, as once, few, many or a class of expanded clone.

V: TRBV7-2; D: TRBD1; size: .; J: TRBJ1-4; DNA: TGTGCCAGCAGCCTTGACAGGGGCTTTGGGGAAAAACTGTTTTTT; CDR3: CASSLDRGFGEKLFF
V: TRBV3-1/TRBV3-2; D: .; size: .; J: TRBJ1-5; DNA: TGTGCCAGCAGCCACGGGGGAGGTCAGCCCCAGCATTTT; CDR3: CASSHGGGQPQHF
V: TRBV19; D: .; size: .; J: TRBJ1-4; DNA: TGTGCCAGTAGCGCCAGGAGGACTAATGAAAAACTGTTTTTT; CDR3: CASSARRTNEKLFF
V: TRBV10-3; D: TRBD1; size: once; J: TRBJ1-1; DNA: TGTGCCATCAGCCAAACAGGGGGCACCACTGAAGCTTTCTTT; CDR3: CAISQTGGTTEAFF
V: TRBV5-1; D: .; size: .; J: TRBJ1-1; DNA: TGCGCCAGCCTACGGGGATATGGGAACACTGAAGCTTTCTTT; CDR3: CASLRGYGNTEAFF
V: TRBV2; D: .; size: few; J: TRBJ2-3; DNA: TGTGCCAGCAGTGACAGGGTGGAGGATACGCAGTATTTT; CDR3: CASSDRVEDTQYF
V: TRBV25-1; D: .; size: .; J: TRBJ2-3; DNA: TGTGCCAGCAGTTTTCGTACTAGCACAGATACGCAGTATTTT; CDR3: CASSFRTSTDTQYF
V: TRBV7-9; D: .; size: .; J: TRBJ1-3; DNA: TGTGCCAGTGAAAAGGGGCTGGGAAACACCATATATTTT; CDR3: CASEKGLGNTIYF
V: TRBV19; D: .; size: .; J: TRBJ1-1; DNA: TGTGCCAGTAGTTGGGGGGGCGAGGGTACTGAAGCTTTCTTT; CDR3: CASSWGGEGTEAFF
V: TRBV25-1; D: .; size: .; J: TRBJ1-5; DNA: TGTGCCAGCAGTGAATATTCAGGGGTAGAGCCCCAGCATTTT; CDR3: CASSEYSGVEPQHF
V: TRBV29-1; D: .; size: few; J: TRBJ2-3; DNA: TGCAGCGTTGATGAACGGGTGAGCACAGATACGCAGTATTTT; CDR3: CSVDERVSTDTQYF
V: TRBV5-1; D: .; size: .; J: TRBJ1-3; DNA: TGCGCCAGCAGCTTCCGGGATCAGAGCTCTGGAAACACCATATATTTT; CDR3: CASSFRDQSSGNTIYF
V: TRBV6-1; D: TRBD2; size: .; J: TRBJ2-3; DNA: TGTGCCAGCAGTGATGGACTAGCGGGGGTCACAGATACGCAGTATTTT; CDR3: CASSDGLAGVTDTQYF
V: TRBV2; D: .; size: few; J: TRBJ2-7; DNA: TGTGCCAGCAGGGAGCGGTCCCAGCAGGAGCAGTACTTC; CDR3: CASRERSQQEQYF
V: TRBV13; D: TRBD1; size: few; J: TRBJ1-1; DNA: TGTGCCAGCAGCCACAGGGGGCGCGAAGCTTTCTTT; CDR3: CASSHRGREAFF
V: TRBV6-5; D: .; size: .; J: TRBJ1-2; DNA: TGTGCCAGCATCCTGGACAGTATCTATGGCTACACCTTC; CDR3: CASILDSIYGYTF
V: TRBV4-2; D: .; size: .; J: TRBJ2-7; DNA: TGTGCCAGCAGCCAAAGGGCGGGTGAGCAGTACTTC; CDR3: CASSQRAGEQYF
V: TRBV19; D: .; size: .; J: TRBJ2-3; DNA: TGTGCCAGTAGTATAGTCCCGGGAGATACGCAGTATTTT; CDR3: CASSIVPGDTQYF
V: TRBV11-3; D: .; size: .; J: TRBJ2-1; DNA: TGTGCCAGCAGCTTAGGATACCCGGGGAATGAGCAGTTCTTC; CDR3: CASSLGYPGNEQFF
V: TRBV5-1; D: .; size: .; J: TRBJ2-2; DNA: TGCGCCAGCAGCTTGAGGTCAGGGCGGATCGGGGAGCTGTTTTTT; CDR3: CASSLRSGRIGELFF
V: TRBV3-1/TRBV3-2; D: TRBD1; size: .; J: TRBJ1-2; DNA: TGTGCCAGCAGCCAAGCGGGACAGATAAGGCACGGTTATGGCTACACCTTC; CDR3: CASSQAGQIRHGYGYTF
V: TRBV27; D: TRBD1; size: .; J: TRBJ2-1; DNA: TGTGCCAGCAGTGCCGCGACAGGGGCGGGCTACAATGAGCAGTTCTTC; CDR3: CASSAATGAGYNEQFF
V: TRBV11-2; D: .; size: .; J: TRBJ2-1; DNA: TGTGCCAGCAGCTTAAGGGCGGGGCCATACAATGAGCAGTTCTTC; CDR3: CASSLRAGPYNEQFF
V: TRBV10-2; D: .; size: .; J: TRBJ2-1; DNA: TGCGCCAGCAGTACAGGGATAGGCGACAATGAGCAGTTCTTC; CDR3: CASSTGIGDNEQFF
V: TRBV5-1; D: TRBD1; size: once; J: TRBJ2-3; DNA: TGCGCCAGCAGCCTGGGGACAGGGACAGATACGCAGTATTTT; CDR3: CASSLGTGTDTQYF
V: TRBV24-1; D: .; size: .; J: TRBJ2-4; DNA: TGTGCCACCACAGGGCCACTAGCCAAAAACATTCAGTACTTC; CDR3: CATTGPLAKNIQYF
V: TRBV19; D: TRBD1; size: .; J: TRBJ1-1; DNA: TGTGCCAGTAGTCCTGAGTTCGCGGGACAGCTAGCGAACACTGAAGCTTTCTTT; CDR3: CASSPEFAGQLANTEAFF
V: TRBV5-1; D: .; size: .; J: TRBJ2-1; DNA: TGCGCCAGCAGCTCTGGGGGGGCTTATGAGCAGTTCTTC; CDR3: CASSSGGAYEQFF
V: TRBV5-4; D: TRBD2; size: .; J: TRBJ2-7; DNA: TGTGCCAGCAGCTTTGGTCTAGCGGAGGCCTACGAGCAGTACTTC; CDR3: CASSFGLAEAYEQYF
V: TRBV10-3; D: TRBD1; size: few; J: TRBJ2-1; DNA: TGTGCCATCAGTGGGCAGACAGGGGACAATGAGCAGTTCTTC; CDR3: CAISGQTGDNEQFF
V: TRBV6-5; D: .; size: .; J: TRBJ1-2; DNA: TGTGCCAGCAGACCTACAGGGAACTATGGCTACACCTTC; CDR3: CASRPTGNYGYTF
V: TRBV30; D: .; size: .; J: TRBJ1-3; DNA: TGTGCCTGGGTACAGGGTAGAACCACCATATATTTT; CDR3: CAWVQGRTTIYF
V: TRBV9; D: TRBD1; size: .; J: TRBJ2-1; DNA: TGTGCCAGCAGCCTTACAGGGGGTTACTACAATGAGCAGTTCTTC; CDR3: CASSLTGGYYNEQFF
V: TRBV4-1; D: .; size: .; J: TRBJ1-1; DNA: TGCGCCAGCAGCCAAGTTCCACGATCACTGGGGAGGGACACTGAAGCTTTCTTT; CDR3: CASSQVPRSLGRDTEAFF
V: TRBV7-6; D: TRBD1; size: .; J: TRBJ2-7; DNA: TGTGCCAGCAGCTTAGGAGACAGGGAAAGGACCTACGAGCAGTACTTC; CDR3: CASSLGDRERTYEQYF
V: TRBV4-1; D: .; size: .; J: TRBJ2-3; DNA: TGCGCCAGCAGCCAAGAGGGGCCGCCCAGCACAGATACGCAGTATTTT; CDR3: CASSQEGPPSTDTQYF
V: TRBV24-1; D: .; size: .; J: TRBJ2-3; DNA: TGTGCCACCAGTGATGCTAGAGGCACGGAGCAGTATTTT; CDR3: CATSDARGTEQYF
V: TRBV13; D: .; size: few; J: TRBJ1-5; DNA: TGTGCCAGCAGCTTGTCGGGCGGCAGGGTAGACCAGCCCCAGCATTTT; CDR3: CASSLSGGRVDQPQHF
V: TRBV2; D: .; size: .; J: TRBJ1-5; DNA: TGTGCCAGCAGTGGGGCCAGGCCCCACGAGGGTCAGCCCCAGCATTTT; CDR3: CASSGARPHEGQPQHF
V: TRBV19; D: .; size: .; J: TRBJ1-5; DNA: TGTGCCAGTAGTATAGGGCCCGGCAATCAGCCCCAGCATTTT; CDR3: CASSIGPGNQPQHF
V: TRBV7-8; D: TRBD1; size: many; J: TRBJ2-2; DNA: TGTGCCAGCAGTACAAGGGGGCACACCGGGGAGCTGTTTTTT; CDR3: CASSTRGHTGELFF
V: TRBV13; D: TRBD1; size: .; J: TRBJ2-2; DNA: TGTGCCAGCAGCTTACGACAGGGGGGTACCGGGGAGCTGTTTTTT; CDR3: CASSLRQGGTGELFF